This TCR beta chain was recorded in a study of Graves' ophthalmopathy and Graves' hyperthyroidism. Study outcomes and limitations: Most thyroid clonotypes with frequency above 0.001 were detected in blood too.

TCR beta CDR3 amplification used RNA transcripts. The library came from an HTBI-primed first-round RT-PCR and a second-round multiplex PCR. A single record per CDR3 protein comes from TCRdb applying MiXCR to the multiplex PCR reads. In the table there are 350,000 to 450,000 distinct CDR3 sequences, 20% to 25% of which are singletons. As diagnostic evidence, clinical symptoms, serum thyroxine, TRAb, thyroid ultrasound and orbital computed tomography were relied upon. The authors isolated PBMCs from around 10 ml of fresh peripheral blood. This clonotype appeared many times. What it binds is not known. V shed 1 base and J shed 2 bases, with 11 bases lying between them. The CDR3 length is 15 residues. Germline V CDR1 and CDR2: SGHTA, FQGNSA.

The chain couples TRBV7-2 to TRBJ1-2, with TRBD1 as a possible D gene (5 bases). This sequence was found in a woman younger than 35 with stable Graves' hyperthyroidism. The sequencing input was peripheral blood. CDR3 nucleotide sequence: TGTGCCAGCAGCTTAGGGCAGGGCGGAAACTATGGCTACACCTTC. It translates to CASSLGQGGNYGYTF. Full variable domain (remainder filled in from reference TRBV7-2 and TRBJ1-2): GAGVSQSPSNKVTEKGKDVELRCDPISGHTALYWYRQSLGQGLEFLIYFQGNSAPDKSGLPSDRFSAERTGGSVSTLTIQRTQQEDSAVYLCASSLGQGGNYGYTFGSGTRLTVV.